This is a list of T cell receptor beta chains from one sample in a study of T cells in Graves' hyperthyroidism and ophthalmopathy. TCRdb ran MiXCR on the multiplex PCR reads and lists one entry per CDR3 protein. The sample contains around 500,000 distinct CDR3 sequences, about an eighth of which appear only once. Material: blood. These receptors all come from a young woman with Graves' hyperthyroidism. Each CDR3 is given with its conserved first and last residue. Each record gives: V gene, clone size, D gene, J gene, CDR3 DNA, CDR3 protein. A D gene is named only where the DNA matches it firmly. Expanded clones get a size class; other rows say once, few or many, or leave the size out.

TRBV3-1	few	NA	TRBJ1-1	TGTGCCAGCAGCCGGGGCAGGGCTGGAAACACTGAAGCTTTCTTT	CASSRGRAGNTEAFF
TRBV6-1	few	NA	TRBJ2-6	TGTGCCACCTCCGGGAACTCTGGGGCCAACGTCCTGACTTTC	CATSGNSGANVLTF
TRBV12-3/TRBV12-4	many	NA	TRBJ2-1	TGTGCCAGCAGTGTTACTAGTTATGAGCAGTTCTTC	CASSVTSYEQFF
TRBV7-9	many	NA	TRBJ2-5	TGTGCCAGCAGCTTCGGCCAGGGGACCCAAGAGACCCAGTACTTC	CASSFGQGTQETQYF
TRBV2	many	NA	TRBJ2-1	TGTGCCAGCAGTGTAGGCGGGTTGGTCTCCTACAATGAGCAGTTCTTC	CASSVGGLVSYNEQFF
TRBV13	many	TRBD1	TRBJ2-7	TGTGCCAGCAGCTTAGGCCCCGGGACAGGGGCCGGCGAGCAGTACTTC	CASSLGPGTGAGEQYF
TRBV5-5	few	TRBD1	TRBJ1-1	TGTGCCAGCAGCTGGGGGGACAGCCAGACTGAAGCTTTCTTT	CASSWGDSQTEAFF
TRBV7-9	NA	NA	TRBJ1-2	TGTGCCACAGTAACAGGGAGCCATGGCTACACCTTC	CATVTGSHGYTF
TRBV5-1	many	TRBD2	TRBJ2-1	TGCGCCAGCTCTCCCGGGGAGGGCCCTTCCTACAATGAGCAGTTCTTC	CASSPGEGPSYNEQFF
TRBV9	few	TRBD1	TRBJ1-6	TGTGCCAGCAGCCCTCAGGGGGCGATACCTAATTCACCCCTCCACTTT	CASSPQGAIPNSPLHF
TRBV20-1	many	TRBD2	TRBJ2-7	TGCAGTGCTAGAGACCCCGGGGGGATCTACGAGCAGTACTTC	CSARDPGGIYEQYF
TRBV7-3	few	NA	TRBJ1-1	TGTGCCAGCAGCCCATGGGTGGCGGCACGGGTGAACACTGAAGCTTTCTTT	CASSPWVAARVNTEAFF
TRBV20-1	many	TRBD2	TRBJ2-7	TGCAGTGCTGTAGCTAGCGGTGTATACGAGCAGTACTTC	CSAVASGVYEQYF
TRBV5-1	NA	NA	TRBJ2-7	TGCGCCAGCAGCTTGGTGTCTGGCTACGAGCAGTACTTC	CASSLVSGYEQYF
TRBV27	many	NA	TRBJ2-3	TGTGCCAGCAGTTTATACCGGACAGATACGCAGTATTTT	CASSLYRTDTQYF
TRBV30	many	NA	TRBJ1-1	TGTGCCTGGAGTCGTGTGGGGGCTTTCTTT	CAWSRVGAFF
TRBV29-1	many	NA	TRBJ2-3	TGCAGCGTTGGTGGGCAGCCCGATACGCAGTATTTT	CSVGGQPDTQYF
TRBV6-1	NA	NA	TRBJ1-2	TGTGCCAGCAGTGGACTCTATGGCTACACCTTC	CASSGLYGYTF
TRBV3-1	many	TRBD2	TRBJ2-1	TGTGCCAGCATCAAAAGGACTAGCGGGGTCGATGAGCAGTTCTTC	CASIKRTSGVDEQFF
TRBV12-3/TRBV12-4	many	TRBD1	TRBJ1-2	TGTGCCAGCAGTTATTCGGGACAGCTTAACTATGGCTACACCTTC	CASSYSGQLNYGYTF
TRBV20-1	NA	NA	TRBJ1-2	TGCAGTGCCCTTACCTTGGACTATGGCTACACCTTC	CSALTLDYGYTF
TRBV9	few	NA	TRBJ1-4	TGTGCCAGCAGCGCTGCTGGCAGGAGTAGGAATGAAAAACTGTTTTTT	CASSAAGRSRNEKLFF
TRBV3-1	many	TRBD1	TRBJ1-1	TGTGCCAGCAGTCCTGACAGGGTAGGCACTGAAGCTTTCTTT	CASSPDRVGTEAFF
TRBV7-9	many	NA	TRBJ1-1	TGTGCCAGCAGCTTAACCTCTGGACAGAACACTGAAGCTTTCTTT	CASSLTSGQNTEAFF
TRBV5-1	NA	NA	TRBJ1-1	TGCGCCAGCAGCTCCTCCCCGGGCCCTGAAGCTTTCTTT	CASSSSPGPEAFF